This T cell receptor beta chain was sequenced for a study of shared clonotypes between healthy human individuals. About the research overall: Used for every donor were three CD4 naive, three CD4 memory, two CD8 naive and one CD8 memory plate. Study results and caveats: The represented genetic and exposure-history diversity was limited by the small number of donors.

The repertoire was sequenced with immunoSEQ multiplex PCR; TCRdb's copy has only in-frame clones and lacks some. This table has 2 million to 3 million clones, 93% appearing once. CDR3 length equals 16 residues. The V gene lost 0 bases and the J gene lost 5 bases, with 17 bases spanning the gap. Germline assignment: CDR1 KGHSH and CDR2 LQKENI. In regard to this clone: The antigen remains undetermined.

The TCR comes from a man aged 18 to 30 in good health. Some clones in this sample may be carry-over from other donors' samples. Specimen: naive CD4+ T cells from PBMCs. Subset: CD45RA+ positively selected. This chain connects TRBV18 to TRBJ2-7; weak D call: TRBD1 (7 bases). CDR3 sequence reads: CASSPPSRGARDEQYF. The CDR3 coding sequence is TGTGCCAGCTCACCACCGAGCAGGGGGGCACGGGACGAGCAGTACTTC.